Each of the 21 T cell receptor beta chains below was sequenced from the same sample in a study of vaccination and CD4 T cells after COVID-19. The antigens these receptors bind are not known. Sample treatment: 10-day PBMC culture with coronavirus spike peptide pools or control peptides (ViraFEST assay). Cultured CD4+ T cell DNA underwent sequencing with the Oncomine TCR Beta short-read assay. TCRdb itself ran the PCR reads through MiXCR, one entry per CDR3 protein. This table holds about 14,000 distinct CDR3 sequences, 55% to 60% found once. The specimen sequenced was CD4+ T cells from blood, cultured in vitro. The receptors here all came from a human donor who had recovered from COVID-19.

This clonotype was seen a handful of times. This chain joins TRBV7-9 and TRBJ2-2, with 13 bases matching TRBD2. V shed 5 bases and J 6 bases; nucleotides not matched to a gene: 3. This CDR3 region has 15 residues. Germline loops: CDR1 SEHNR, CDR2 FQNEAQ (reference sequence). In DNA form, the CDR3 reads TGTGCCAGCAGCCGACTAGCGGGAGGATCCGGGGAGCTGTTTTTT. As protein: CASSRLAGGSGELFF.

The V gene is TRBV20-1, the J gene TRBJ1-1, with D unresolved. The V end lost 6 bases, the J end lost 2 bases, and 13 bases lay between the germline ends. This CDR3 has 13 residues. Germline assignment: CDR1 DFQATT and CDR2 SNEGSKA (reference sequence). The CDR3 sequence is CSARNTPNTEAFF. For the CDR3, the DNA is TGCAGTGCCCGCAATACACCTAACACTGAAGCTTTCTTT.

CDR3 protein: CASSLGGYNSPLHF. The CDR3 DNA sequence: TGCGCCAGCAGCTTGGGGGGCTATAATTCACCCCTCCACTTT. The rearrangement uses TRBV5-1 and TRBJ1-6; D not resolved. Germline CDR1 reads SGHRS; CDR2 reads YFSETQ. V lost 0 bases and J lost 3, with 4 bases in between. This CDR3 comprises 14 residues.

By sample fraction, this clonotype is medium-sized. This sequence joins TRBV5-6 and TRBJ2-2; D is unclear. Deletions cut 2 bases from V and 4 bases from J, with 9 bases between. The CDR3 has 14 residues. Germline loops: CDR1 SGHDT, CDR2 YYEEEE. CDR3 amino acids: CASSFRWATGELFF. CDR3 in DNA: TGTGCCAGCAGCTTTCGTTGGGCCACCGGGGAGCTGTTTTTT. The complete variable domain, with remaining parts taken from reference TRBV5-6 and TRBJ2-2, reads DAGVTQSPTHLIKTRGQQVTLRCSPKSGHDTVSWYQQALGQGPQFIFQYYEEEERQRGNFPDRFSGHQFPNYSSELNVNALLLGDSALYLCASSFRWATGELFFGEGSRLTVL.

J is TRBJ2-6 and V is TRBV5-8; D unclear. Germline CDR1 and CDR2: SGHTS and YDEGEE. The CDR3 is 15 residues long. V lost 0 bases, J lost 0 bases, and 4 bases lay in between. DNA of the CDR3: TGTGCCAGCAGCTTGGGGAACTCTGGGGCCAACGTCCTGACTTTC. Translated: CASSLGNSGANVLTF. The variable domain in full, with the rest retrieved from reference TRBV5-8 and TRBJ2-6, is EAGVTQSPTHLIKTRGQQATLRCSPISGHTSVYWYQQALGLGLQFLLWYDEGEERNRGNFPPRFSGRQFPNYSSELNVNALELEDSALYLCASSLGNSGANVLTFGAGSRLTVL.

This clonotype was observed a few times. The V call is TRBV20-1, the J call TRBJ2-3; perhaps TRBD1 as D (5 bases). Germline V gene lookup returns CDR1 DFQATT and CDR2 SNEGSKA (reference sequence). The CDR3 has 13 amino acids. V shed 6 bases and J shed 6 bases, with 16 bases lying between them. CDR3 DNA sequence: TGCAGTGCCGCAAACGGGCCAGGGGATACGCAGTATTTT. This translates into CSAANGPGDTQYF.

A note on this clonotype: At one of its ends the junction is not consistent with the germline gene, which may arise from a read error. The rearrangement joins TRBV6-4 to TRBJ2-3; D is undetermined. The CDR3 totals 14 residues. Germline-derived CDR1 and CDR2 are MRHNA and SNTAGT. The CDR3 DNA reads TGTGCCAGCAGTTACTCCTCTAGCACAGATACGCAGTATTTT. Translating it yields CASSYSSSTDTQYF.

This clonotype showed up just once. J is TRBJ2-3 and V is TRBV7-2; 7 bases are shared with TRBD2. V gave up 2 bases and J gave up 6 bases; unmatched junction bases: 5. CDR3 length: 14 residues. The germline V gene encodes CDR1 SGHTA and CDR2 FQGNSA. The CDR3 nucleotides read TGTGCCAGCAGCTTATCGGGAGGACGTGATACGCAGTATTTT. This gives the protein CASSLSGGRDTQYF.

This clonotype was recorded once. The CDR3 loop is CSVEAGSGANVLTF. CDR3 nucleotides: TGCAGCGTTGAAGCAGGGTCTGGGGCCAACGTCCTGACTTTC. J is TRBJ2-6 and V is TRBV29-1, with TRBD1 as a possible D gene (5 bases). Trimming pared 1 base from V and 1 base from J, leaving 5 bases between. Germline CDR1 and CDR2: SQVTM and ANQGSEA. There are 14 residues in the CDR3.

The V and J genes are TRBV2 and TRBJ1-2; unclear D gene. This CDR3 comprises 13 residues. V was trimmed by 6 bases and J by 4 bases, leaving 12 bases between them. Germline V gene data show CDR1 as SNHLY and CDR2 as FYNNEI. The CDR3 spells CASSELKSYGYTF. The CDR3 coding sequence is TGTGCCAGCAGCGAACTGAAATCCTATGGCTACACCTTC.

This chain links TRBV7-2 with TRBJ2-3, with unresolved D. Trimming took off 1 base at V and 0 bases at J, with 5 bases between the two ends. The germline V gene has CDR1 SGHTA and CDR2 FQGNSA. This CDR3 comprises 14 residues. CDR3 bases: TGTGCCAGCAGCTTAGACGGGAGCACAGATACGCAGTATTTT. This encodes CASSLDGSTDTQYF.

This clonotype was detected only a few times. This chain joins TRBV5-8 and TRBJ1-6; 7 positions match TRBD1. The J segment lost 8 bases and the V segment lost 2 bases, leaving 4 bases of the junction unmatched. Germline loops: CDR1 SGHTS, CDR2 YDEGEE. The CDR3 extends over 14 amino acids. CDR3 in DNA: TGTGCCAGCAGCTTTGACAGGGTAGATTCACCCCTCCACTTT. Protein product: CASSFDRVDSPLHF.

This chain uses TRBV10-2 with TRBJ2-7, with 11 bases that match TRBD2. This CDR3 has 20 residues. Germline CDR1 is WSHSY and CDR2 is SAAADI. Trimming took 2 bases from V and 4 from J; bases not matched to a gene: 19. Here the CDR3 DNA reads TGCGCCAGCAGTGAGACAAGGGGAAGATTAACTAGCGGGAGCGGGTACGAGCAGTACTTC. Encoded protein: CASSETRGRLTSGSGYEQYF.

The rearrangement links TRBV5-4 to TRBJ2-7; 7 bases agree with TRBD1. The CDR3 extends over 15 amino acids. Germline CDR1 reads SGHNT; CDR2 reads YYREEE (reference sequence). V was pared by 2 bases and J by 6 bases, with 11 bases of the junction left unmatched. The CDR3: CASSLPGQWTVEQYF. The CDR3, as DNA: TGTGCCAGCAGCTTACCGGGACAGTGGACCGTCGAGCAGTACTTC. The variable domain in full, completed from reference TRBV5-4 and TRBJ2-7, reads ETGVTQSPTHLIKTRGQQVTLRCSSQSGHNTVSWYQQALGQGPQFIFQYYREEENGRGNFPPRFSGLQFPNYSSELNVNALELDDSALYLCASSLPGQWTVEQYFGPGTRLTVT.

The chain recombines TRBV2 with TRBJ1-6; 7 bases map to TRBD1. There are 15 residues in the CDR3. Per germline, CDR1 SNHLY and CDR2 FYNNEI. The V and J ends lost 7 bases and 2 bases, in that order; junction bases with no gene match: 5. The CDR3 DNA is TGTGCCAGCAACCAGGGGGACCCCTATAATTCACCCCTCCACTTT. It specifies CASNQGDPYNSPLHF.

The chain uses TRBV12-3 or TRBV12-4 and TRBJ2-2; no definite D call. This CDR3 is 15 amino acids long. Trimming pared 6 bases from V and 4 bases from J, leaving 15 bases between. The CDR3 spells CASSLLDGTTGELFF. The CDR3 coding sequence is TGTGCCAGCAGCTTACTGGATGGAACCACCGGGGAGCTGTTTTTT.

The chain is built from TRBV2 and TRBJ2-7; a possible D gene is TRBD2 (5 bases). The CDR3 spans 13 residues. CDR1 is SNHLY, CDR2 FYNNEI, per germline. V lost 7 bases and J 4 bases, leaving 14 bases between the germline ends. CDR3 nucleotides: TGTGCCAGCATCGAGGAGGCCTCATACGAGCAGTACTTC. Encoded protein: CASIEEASYEQYF.

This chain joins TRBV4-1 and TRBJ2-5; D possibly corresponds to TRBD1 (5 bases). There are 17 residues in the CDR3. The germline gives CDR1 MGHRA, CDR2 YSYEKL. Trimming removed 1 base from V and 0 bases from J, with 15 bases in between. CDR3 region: CASSQGYSTAYQETQYF. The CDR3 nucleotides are TGCGCCAGCAGCCAAGGTTACTCGACAGCCTACCAAGAGACCCAGTACTTC.

The CDR3 DNA follows: TGTGCCACCAGTGTGCCGGACAGTCCCACCGGGGAGCTGTTTTTT. This sequence encodes CATSVPDSPTGELFF. The chain carries TRBV24-1 and TRBJ2-2, with D possibly being TRBD1 (6 bases). Trimming pared 5 bases from V and 4 bases from J, leaving 13 bases between. CDR3 length equals 15 residues. CDR1 is KGHDR and CDR2 is SFDVKD in the germline V gene.

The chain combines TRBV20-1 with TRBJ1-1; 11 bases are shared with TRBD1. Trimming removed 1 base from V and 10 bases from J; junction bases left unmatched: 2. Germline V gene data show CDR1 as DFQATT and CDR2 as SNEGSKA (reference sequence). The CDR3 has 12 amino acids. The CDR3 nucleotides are TGCAGTGCTAGAGCCGGGACAGGGGGAGCTTTCTTT. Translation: CSARAGTGGAFF.

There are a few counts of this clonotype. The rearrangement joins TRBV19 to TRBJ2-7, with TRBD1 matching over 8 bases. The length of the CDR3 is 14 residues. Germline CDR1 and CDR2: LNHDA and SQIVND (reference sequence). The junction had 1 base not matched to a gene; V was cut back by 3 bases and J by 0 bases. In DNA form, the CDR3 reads TGTGCCAGTAGTATGGGACAGGACTCCTACGAGCAGTACTTC. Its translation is CASSMGQDSYEQYF.